What follows is one T cell receptor beta chain and its context. This entry belongs to a study of OX40 agonist ivuxolimab in advanced cancers. For the study at large: Ivuxolimab was delivered to patients intravenously every 2 weeks at doses spanning 0.01 to 10 mg/kg. Three patients had partial responses: one hepatocellular carcinoma, two cutaneous melanoma.

This CDR3 spans 15 amino acids. The germline V and J ends were trimmed by 7 bases and 3 bases, with 16 bases remaining between them. The V gene's germline CDR1 is MNHEY and CDR2 SVGAGI. Profiled with immunoSEQ multiplex PCR; TCRdb holds only in-frame clones, not every one. The sample lists some 98,000 clones, about 86% seen once, with roughly 1.6% in the top ten. The receptor was isolated from an adult with an advanced solid tumor such as melanoma, head and neck, liver or kidney cancer. V is TRBV6-5 and J is TRBJ1-5, with a tentative D call TRBD1 (6 bases). The sequenced sample was CD4+ or CD8+ T cells sorted from blood, obtained in a trial of the OX40 agonist ivuxolimab. The chain's CDR3 is CASKRGAGNNQPQHF. CDR3 sequence (DNA): TGTGCCAGCAAAAGGGGGGCAGGGAACAATCAGCCCCAGCATTTT.